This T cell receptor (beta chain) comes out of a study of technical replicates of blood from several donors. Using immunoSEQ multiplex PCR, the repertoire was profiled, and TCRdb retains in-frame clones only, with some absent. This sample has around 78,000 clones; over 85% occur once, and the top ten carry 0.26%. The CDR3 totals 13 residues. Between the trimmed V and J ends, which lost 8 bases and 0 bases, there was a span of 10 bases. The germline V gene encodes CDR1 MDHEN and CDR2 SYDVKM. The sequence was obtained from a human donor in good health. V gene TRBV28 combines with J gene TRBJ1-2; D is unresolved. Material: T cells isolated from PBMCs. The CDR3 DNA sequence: TGTGCCAGCGCCATTAGTACTAACTATGGCTACACCTTC. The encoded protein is CASAISTNYGYTF.